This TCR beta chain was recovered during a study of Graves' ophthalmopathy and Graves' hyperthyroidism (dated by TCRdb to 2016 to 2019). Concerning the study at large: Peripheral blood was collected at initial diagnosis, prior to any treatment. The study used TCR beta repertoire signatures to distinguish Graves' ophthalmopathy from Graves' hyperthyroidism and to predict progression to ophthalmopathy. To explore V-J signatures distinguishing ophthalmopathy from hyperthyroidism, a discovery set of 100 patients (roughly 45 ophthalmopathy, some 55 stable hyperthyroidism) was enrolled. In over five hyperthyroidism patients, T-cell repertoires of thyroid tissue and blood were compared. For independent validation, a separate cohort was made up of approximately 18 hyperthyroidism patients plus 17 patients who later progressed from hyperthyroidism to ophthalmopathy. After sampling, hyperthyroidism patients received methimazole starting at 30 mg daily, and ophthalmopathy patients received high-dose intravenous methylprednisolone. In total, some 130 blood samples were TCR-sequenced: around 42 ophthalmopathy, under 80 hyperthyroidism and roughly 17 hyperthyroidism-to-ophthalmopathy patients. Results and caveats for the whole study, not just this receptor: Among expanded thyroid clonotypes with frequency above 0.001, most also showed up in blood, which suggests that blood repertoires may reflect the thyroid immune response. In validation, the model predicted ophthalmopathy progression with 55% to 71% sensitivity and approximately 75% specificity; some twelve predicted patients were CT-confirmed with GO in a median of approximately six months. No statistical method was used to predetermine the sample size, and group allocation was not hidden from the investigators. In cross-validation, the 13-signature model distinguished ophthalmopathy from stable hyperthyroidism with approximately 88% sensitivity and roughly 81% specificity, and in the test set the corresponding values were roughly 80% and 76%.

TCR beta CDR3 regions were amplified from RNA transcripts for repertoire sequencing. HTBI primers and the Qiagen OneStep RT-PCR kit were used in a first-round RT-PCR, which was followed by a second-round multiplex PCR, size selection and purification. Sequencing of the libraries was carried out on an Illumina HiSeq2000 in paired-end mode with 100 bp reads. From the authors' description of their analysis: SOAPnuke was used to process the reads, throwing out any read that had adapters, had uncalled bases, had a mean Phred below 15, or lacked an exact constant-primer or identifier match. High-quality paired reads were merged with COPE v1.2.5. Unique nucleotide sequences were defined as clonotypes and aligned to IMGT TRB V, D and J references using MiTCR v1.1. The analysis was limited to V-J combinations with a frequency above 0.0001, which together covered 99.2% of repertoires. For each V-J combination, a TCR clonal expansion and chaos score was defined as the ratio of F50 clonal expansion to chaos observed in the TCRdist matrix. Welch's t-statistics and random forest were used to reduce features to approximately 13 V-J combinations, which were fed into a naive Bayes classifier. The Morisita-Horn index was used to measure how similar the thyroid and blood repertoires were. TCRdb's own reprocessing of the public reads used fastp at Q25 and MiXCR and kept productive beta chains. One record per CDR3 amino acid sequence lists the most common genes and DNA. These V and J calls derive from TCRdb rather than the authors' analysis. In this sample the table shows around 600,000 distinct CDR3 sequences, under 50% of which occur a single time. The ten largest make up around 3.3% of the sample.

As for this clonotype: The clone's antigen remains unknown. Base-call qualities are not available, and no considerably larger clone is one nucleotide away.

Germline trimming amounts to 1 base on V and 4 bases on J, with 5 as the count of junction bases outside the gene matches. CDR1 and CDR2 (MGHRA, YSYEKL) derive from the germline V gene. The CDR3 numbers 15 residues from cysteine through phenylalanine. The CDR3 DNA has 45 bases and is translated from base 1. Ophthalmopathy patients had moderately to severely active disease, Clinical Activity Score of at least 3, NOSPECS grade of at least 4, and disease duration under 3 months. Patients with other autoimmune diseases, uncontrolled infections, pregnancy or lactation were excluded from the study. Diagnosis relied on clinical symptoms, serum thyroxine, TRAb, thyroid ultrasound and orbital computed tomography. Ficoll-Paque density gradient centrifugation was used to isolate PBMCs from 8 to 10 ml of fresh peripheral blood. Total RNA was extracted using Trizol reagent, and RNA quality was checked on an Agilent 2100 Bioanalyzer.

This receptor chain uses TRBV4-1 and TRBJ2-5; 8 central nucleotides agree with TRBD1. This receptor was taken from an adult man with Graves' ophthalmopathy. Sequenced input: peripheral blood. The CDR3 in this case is CASSQARTGLETQYF. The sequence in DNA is TGCGCCAGCAGCCAAGCGAGGACAGGGCTAGAGACCCAGTACTTC.